One and the same sample provided the 2 T cell receptor beta chains below, sequenced in a study of T cell repertoires in cytomegalovirus infection. TCRdb independently ran MiXCR on the reads; one entry per CDR3 protein. Found here are about 98,000 distinct CDR3 sequences, about 15% of them singletons; the top ten hold approximately 8%. The sequencing sample was made of PBMCs. The source of these receptors is a human donor in good health (CMV status not recorded). Some clones in this sample may be carry-over from other donors' samples.

This clonotype was detected many times. V gene TRBV7-2 combines with J gene TRBJ2-3; D ambiguous. Germline V gene sequence: CDR1 SGHTA, CDR2 FQGNSA. The CDR3 is 14 amino acids. Trimming took 2 bases from V and 4 from J, leaving 10 bases between them. The CDR3 loop reads CASSLLAYPDTQYF. The CDR3 DNA sequence: TGTGCCAGCAGCTTACTGGCTTATCCAGATACGCAGTATTTT.

The table lists this clonotype with a few counts. The V gene is TRBV20-1, the J gene TRBJ2-6; D uncertain. The germline CDR1 and CDR2 sequences are DFQATT and SNEGSKA (reference sequence). This CDR3 spans 14 amino acids. V was shortened by 5 bases and J by 0 bases, with 8 bases between the two germline ends. The CDR3 loop is CSALRPSGANVLTF. The DNA of the CDR3 is TGCAGTGCTCTCCGGCCCTCTGGGGCCAACGTCCTGACTTTC.